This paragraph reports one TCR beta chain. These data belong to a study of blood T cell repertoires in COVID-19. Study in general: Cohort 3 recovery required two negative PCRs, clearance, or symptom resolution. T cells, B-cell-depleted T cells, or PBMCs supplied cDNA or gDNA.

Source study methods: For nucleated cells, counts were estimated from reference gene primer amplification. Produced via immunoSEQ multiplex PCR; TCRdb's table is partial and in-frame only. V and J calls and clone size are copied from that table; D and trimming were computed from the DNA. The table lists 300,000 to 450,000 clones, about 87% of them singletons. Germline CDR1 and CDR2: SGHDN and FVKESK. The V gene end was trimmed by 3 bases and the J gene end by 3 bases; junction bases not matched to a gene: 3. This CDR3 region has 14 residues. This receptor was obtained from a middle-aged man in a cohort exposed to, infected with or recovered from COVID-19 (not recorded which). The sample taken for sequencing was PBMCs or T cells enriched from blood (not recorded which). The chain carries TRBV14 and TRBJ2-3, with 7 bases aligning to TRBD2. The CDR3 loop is CASSQTSWTDTQYF. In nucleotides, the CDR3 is TGTGCCAGCAGCCAGACTAGCTGGACAGATACGCAGTATTTT. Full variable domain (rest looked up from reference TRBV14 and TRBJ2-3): EAGVTQFPSHSVIEKGQTVTLRCDPISGHDNLYWYRRVMGKEIKFLLHFVKESKQDESGMPNNRFLAERTGGTYSTLKVQPAELEDSGVYFCASSQTSWTDTQYFGPGTRLTVL.